This passage covers 12 T cell receptor beta chains from one sample sequenced in a study of OX40 agonist ivuxolimab in advanced cancers. Here immunoSEQ multiplex PCR was the method, and the copy in TCRdb shows in-frame clones only, minus some. Here the sample spans 57,000 or so clones, around 86% being singletons. Source: CD4+ or CD8+ T cells sorted from blood, taken in a trial of the OX40 agonist ivuxolimab. These receptors all stem from an adult with an advanced solid tumor such as melanoma, head and neck, liver or kidney cancer.

V usage is TRBV28 and J usage is TRBJ1-1; TRBD1 matches 8 bases. Germline lookup yields CDR1 MDHEN and CDR2 SYDVKM. V lost 5 bases to trimming and J lost 6 bases; unmatched junction nucleotides: 8. The CDR3 runs 14 residues. Written as DNA, the CDR3 is TGTGCCAGCAGTCAAGGACAGGGTAGACCTGAAGCTTTCTTT. This sequence encodes CASSQGQGRPEAFF. Filled out from reference TRBV28 and TRBJ1-1, the complete variable domain reads DVKVTQSSRYLVKRTGEKVFLECVQDMDHENMFWYRQDPGLGLRLIYFSYDVKMKEKGDIPEGYSVSREKKERFSLILESASTNQTSMYLCASSQGQGRPEAFFGQGTRLTVV.

This clone occurred once. This chain connects TRBV2 to TRBJ2-5; 12 bases align to TRBD2. The CDR3 loop spans 15 amino acids. The V gene end was trimmed by 8 bases and the J gene end by 4 bases; junction bases not matched to a gene: 8. The V gene's germline CDR1 is SNHLY and CDR2 FYNNEI. The CDR3 protein is CASALAGGAAETQYF. CDR3 coding DNA: TGTGCCAGCGCTCTAGCGGGGGGGGCGGCAGAGACCCAGTACTTC.

This chain joins TRBV10-3 and TRBJ1-5; D unresolved. V was clipped by 3 bases and J by 8 bases, with 11 bases between them. CDR1 is ENHRY, CDR2 SYGVKD, per germline. This CDR3 is 13 amino acids long. The CDR3 loop reads CAISDGPAEPQHF. The CDR3 coding sequence is TGTGCCATCAGTGATGGGCCGGCTGAGCCCCAGCATTTT.

The genes are TRBV29-1 and TRBJ2-5, with D possibly being TRBD1 (6 bases). CDR1 and CDR2 from the germline V gene are SQVTM and ANQGSEA. The CDR3 extends over 13 amino acids. Trimming took off 4 bases at V and 5 bases at J, with 14 bases between the two ends. CDR3 loop: CSVGPGARETQYF. The CDR3 nucleotides read TGCAGCGTTGGGCCAGGGGCCAGGGAGACCCAGTACTTC.

The chain combines TRBV4-1 with TRBJ1-5, with a possible D match to TRBD1 (6 bases). Trimming stripped 1 base from V and 4 bases from J, with 14 bases between. Germline V gene data show CDR1 as MGHRA and CDR2 as YSYEKL. CDR3 length equals 16 residues. Here the CDR3 reads CASSQVGTGSNQPQHF. The CDR3 DNA reads as TGCGCCAGCAGCCAAGTAGGTACAGGGTCAAATCAGCCCCAGCATTTT.

This clone was seen only once. CDR3 DNA sequence: TGTGCCTGGAACAGGTTCGCGAACACCGGGGAGCTGTTTTTT. Protein: CAWNRFANTGELFF. The chain links TRBV30 to TRBJ2-2, with a tentative D call TRBD1 (5 bases). Germline V CDR1 and CDR2: GTSNPN, SVGIG (reference sequence). The V end was cut by 4 bases, the J end by 0 bases, with 9 bases between. The CDR3 sequence is 14 residues long.

The chain couples TRBV19 to TRBJ2-7; D possibly corresponds to TRBD2 (6 bases). Germline V CDR1 and CDR2: LNHDA, SQIVND (reference sequence). V was cut by 0 bases and J by 1 base, with 10 bases left in between. The CDR3 is 15 amino acids. CDR3 loop: CASSIEGGESYEQYF. CDR3 DNA sequence: TGTGCCAGTAGTATAGAAGGCGGGGAGTCCTACGAGCAGTACTTC.

The chain couples TRBV13 to TRBJ1-4, with a weak D call TRBD1 (5 bases). CDR3 length equals 15 residues. V was clipped by 3 bases and J by 7 bases, with 15 bases between them. CDR1 and CDR2 (germline): PRHDT, FYEKMQ (reference sequence). CDR3 in DNA: TGTGCCAGCAGCTTCCAGGGCCCCGGGGGTGAAAAACTGTTTTTT. It translates to CASSFQGPGGEKLFF.

This clone was observed a single time. The chain has TRBV6-6 and TRBJ2-7, with a weak D call TRBD1 (6 bases). Trimming cost V 0 bases and J 3 bases, with 9 bases left between them. The CDR3 has 14 amino acids. Germline CDR1 is MNHNY and CDR2 is SVGAGI (reference sequence). In nucleotides, the CDR3 is TGTGCCAGCAGTTACTCCGCCAGGGGCTACGAGCAGTACTTC. It specifies CASSYSARGYEQYF.

This clone was detected only once. This rearrangement joins TRBV11-2 to TRBJ2-5; D ambiguous. TRBJ2-7 explains the end of the DNA better; the J call may be wrong. Germline CDR1 reads SGHAT; CDR2 reads FQNNGV. The CDR3 covers 10 residues. This CDR3 is CASGNYEQYF. DNA of the CDR3: TGTGCCAGCGGCAACTACGAGCAGTACTTC.

The gene calls are TRBV5-4 and TRBJ1-2, with 7 bases identical to TRBD1. CDR3 length: 16 residues. Germline loops: CDR1 SGHNT, CDR2 YYREEE (reference sequence). Trimming took 4 bases from V and 4 from J; bases not matched to a gene: 13. The CDR3 DNA reads TGTGCCAGCAGCAAAACCGGGACAGCGGGAGCCTATGGCTACACCTTC. Translated: CASSKTGTAGAYGYTF.

The CDR3 region is CASSLLRVPTNEKLFF. Written as DNA, the CDR3 is TGTGCCAGCAGCTTATTGCGGGTACCAACTAATGAAAAACTGTTTTTT. This chain joins TRBV7-8 and TRBJ1-4; D is undetermined. V was cut by 2 bases and J by 0 bases, with 10 bases left in between. Looked up from germline, CDR1 is SGHVS and CDR2 is FQNEAQ. The CDR3 runs 16 residues.